Presented here are 11 T cell receptor beta chains from one specimen sequenced in a study of T cell responses to AZD1222 COVID-19 vaccine. Generated by immunoSEQ multiplex PCR, the TCRdb table keeps only in-frame clones and is missing some. The sample yields about 85,000 clones, roughly 88% seen once. Sequencing used peripheral blood, obtained on day 0 of AZD1222 vaccination. The receptors shown here come from an adult in good health.

The rearrangement joins TRBV15 to TRBJ2-3; no reliable D call. Trimming took 0 bases from V and 4 from J, leaving 14 bases between them. Germline V gene data show CDR1 as LNHNV and CDR2 as YYDKDF (reference sequence). The CDR3 contains 16 residues. Here the CDR3 reads CATSRDPITAADTQYF. CDR3 coding DNA: TGTGCCACCAGCAGAGATCCGATCACAGCCGCAGATACGCAGTATTTT.

The chain links TRBV5-1 to TRBJ2-3, with TRBD2 identical over 7 bases. V shed 4 bases and J 4 bases; nucleotides not matched to a gene: 9. The CDR3 runs 15 residues. The germline V gene encodes CDR1 SGHRS and CDR2 YFSETQ. The CDR3 sequence is CASSPQGTSADTQYF. The CDR3 DNA is TGCGCCAGCAGCCCGCAGGGTACTAGCGCAGATACGCAGTATTTT.

The genes are TRBV6-1 and TRBJ2-7, with 7 bases matching TRBD2. Trimming took 3 bases from V and 3 from J; bases not matched to a gene: 8. The CDR3 spans 15 residues. Per germline, CDR1 MNHNS and CDR2 SASEGT. The CDR3 is CASSDGAAGYYEQYF. Here the CDR3 DNA reads TGTGCCAGCAGTGATGGGGCAGCGGGGTACTACGAGCAGTACTTC.

The chain links TRBV4-1 to TRBJ1-1; D is uncertain. V was trimmed by 4 bases and J by 5 bases, leaving 11 bases between them. The CDR3 is 13 amino acids. Germline V gene data show CDR1 as MGHRA and CDR2 as YSYEKL. This CDR3 reads CASSPARRTEAFF. CDR3 DNA sequence: TGCGCCAGCAGCCCGGCCAGGCGGACTGAAGCTTTCTTT.

The chain combines TRBV15 with TRBJ2-4; D remains unclear. Germline V gene sequence: CDR1 LNHNV, CDR2 YYDKDF (reference sequence). V was cut by 0 bases and J by 8 bases, with 14 bases left in between. The CDR3 is made up of 15 amino acids. The CDR3 is CATSRDIQPGDIQYF. The CDR3 nucleotides are TGTGCCACCAGCAGAGATATCCAGCCCGGTGACATTCAGTACTTC.

V usage is TRBV6-1 and J usage is TRBJ1-3, with no clear D. V dropped 2 bases and J dropped 2 bases, with 10 bases sitting between them. The CDR3 is 15 residues long. CDR1 MNHNS and CDR2 SASEGT come from the germline V gene. The CDR3 sequence: CASSESGHAGNTIYF. The CDR3 nucleotides read TGTGCCAGCAGTGAAAGTGGGCATGCTGGAAACACCATATATTTT.

V and J are TRBV28 and TRBJ2-7; 7 nucleotides match TRBD2. Germline V CDR1 and CDR2: MDHEN, SYDVKM. CDR3 size: 14 residues. The J segment lost 11 bases and the V segment lost 5 bases, leaving 15 bases of the junction unmatched. In DNA form, the CDR3 reads TGTGCCAGCAGTATACCCCAGCGGGATCGCCGGGAGTACTTC. The encoded protein is CASSIPQRDRREYF.

This chain uses TRBV20-1 with TRBJ1-2, with D possibly matching TRBD1 (5 bases). Trimming took off 3 bases at V and 8 bases at J, with 19 bases between the two ends. The CDR3 consists of 14 residues. Germline V gene lookup returns CDR1 DFQATT and CDR2 SNEGSKA (reference sequence). CDR3 sequence (DNA): TGCAGTGCTAGTAGGGGAGGTGATGCGCCCGGCTACACCTTC. Translated: CSASRGGDAPGYTF.

The chain links TRBV7-3 to TRBJ2-2; no definite D call. The CDR3 spans 15 residues. CDR1 and CDR2 from the germline V gene are SGHTA and FQGTGA. The V gene lost 2 bases and the J gene lost 7 bases, with 14 bases spanning the gap. Here the CDR3 DNA reads TGTGCCAGCAGCTTAGGCGCTACGTCGGGCGGGGAGCTGTTTTTT. Protein product: CASSLGATSGGELFF.

This chain connects TRBV5-5 to TRBJ1-1; perhaps TRBD1 as D (6 bases). Germline CDR1 is SGHKS and CDR2 is YYEKEE (reference sequence). V lost 3 bases and J lost 8, with 14 bases in between. This CDR3 spans 13 amino acids. The CDR3 DNA sequence: TGTGCCAGCAGCTCCGGGGACACTAAAGAAGCTTTCTTT. Protein product: CASSSGDTKEAFF.

V gene TRBV7-6 combines with J gene TRBJ2-7; maybe TRBD2 (6 bases). This CDR3 contains 15 residues. Trimming removed 3 bases from V and 6 bases from J, with 18 bases in between. Germline lookup yields CDR1 SGHVS and CDR2 FNYEAQ. CDR3 nucleotides: TGTGCCAGCAGCTTCGAAACGGGAGTTTTCCGCGAGCAGTACTTC. Translating it yields CASSFETGVFREQYF.